These 28 T cell receptor beta chains came from one sample sequenced in a study of molecular identifiers for immune sequencing clone quantification. TCRdb processed the PCR reads anew with MiXCR; each CDR3 protein has one entry. The table has just over 95,000 distinct CDR3 sequences, approximately 24% seen once; the top ten hold about 0.99%. Sequencing input: naive CD8+ T cells from blood, with Jurkat cell RNA spiked in. The subset: FACS-sorted CD8+CD4-CCR7+CD45RA+ naive T cells. These receptors came from a human donor in good health. Some libraries in this study had Jurkat cell RNA spiked in.

In its sample, this clonotype was seen many times. The chain couples TRBV12-3 or TRBV12-4 to TRBJ2-2, with TRBD2 as a possible D gene (5 bases). CDR3 size: 16 residues. Trimming removed 5 bases from V and 0 bases from J, with 13 bases in between. The CDR3 sequence is CASSPQDWANTGELFF. The CDR3 DNA sequence: TGTGCCAGCAGTCCCCAGGACTGGGCGAACACCGGGGAGCTGTTTTTT.

This chain uses TRBV7-9 with TRBJ2-7; D may be TRBD1 or TRBD2 (5 bases each). Germline-derived CDR1 and CDR2 are SEHNR and FQNEAQ (reference sequence). This CDR3 region has 15 residues. The V end lost 1 base, the J end lost 2 bases, and 12 bases lay between the germline ends. CDR3 bases: TGTGCCAGCAGCTTAGTGGTGGGACCTCCCTACGAGCAGTACTTC. Amino acid sequence: CASSLVVGPPYEQYF.

Ten or more counts support this clonotype. The chain employs TRBV6-5 and TRBJ2-3; D is unclear. V dropped 2 bases and J dropped 2 bases, with 8 bases sitting between them. Per the germline V gene, CDR1 is MNHEY and CDR2 is SVGAGI. CDR3 length equals 14 residues. CDR3 nucleotide sequence: TGTGCCAGCAGTTACGGGCAATCCACAGATACGCAGTATTTT. Protein sequence: CASSYGQSTDTQYF.

This clonotype was recorded many times. The chain is built from TRBV15 and TRBJ2-3; D not resolved. The V gene's germline CDR1 is LNHNV and CDR2 YYDKDF (reference sequence). The ends were cut back, 0 bases at V and 2 bases at J, with 15 bases in the middle. The CDR3 consists of 17 residues. In nucleotides, the CDR3 is TGTGCCACCAGCAGAGAGCCGCGGCAGGTAGCCACAGATACGCAGTATTTT. Translated, it gives CATSREPRQVATDTQYF. Full variable domain (remainder filled in from reference TRBV15 and TRBJ2-3): DAMVIQNPRYQVTQFGKPVTLSCSQTLNHNVMYWYQQKSSQAPKLLFHYYDKDFNNEADTPDNFQSRRPNTSFCFLDIRSPGLGDTAMYLCATSREPRQVATDTQYFGPGTRLTVL.

The chain is built from TRBV19 and TRBJ2-7, with TRBD1 as a possible D gene (5 bases). V was cut by 7 bases and J by 4 bases, with 17 bases left in between. The CDR3 sequence is 14 residues long. Per the germline V gene, CDR1 is LNHDA and CDR2 is SQIVND (reference sequence). In DNA form, the CDR3 reads TGTGCCAGTAAATCGGCGGTGGGGCGGTACGAGCAGTACTTC. This encodes CASKSAVGRYEQYF. The full variable domain, with the rest looked up from reference TRBV19 and TRBJ2-7, is DGGITQSPKYLFRKEGQNVTLSCEQNLNHDAMYWYRQDPGQGLRLIYYSQIVNDFQKGDIAEGYSVSREKKESFPLTVTSAQKNPTAFYLCASKSAVGRYEQYFGPGTRLTVT.

V is TRBV6-5 and J is TRBJ1-2; D not resolved. CDR1 MNHEY and CDR2 SVGAGI come from the germline V gene. CDR3 length equals 14 residues. The V gene lost 0 bases and the J gene lost 3 bases, with 8 bases spanning the gap. CDR3 sequence (DNA): TGTGCCAGCAGTTACTCGGTCGTGGACTATGGCTACACCTTC. Its protein is CASSYSVVDYGYTF.

To note about this clonotype: This may stem from a read error, because a much larger clone lies one nucleotide away. This sequence joins TRBV6-5 and TRBJ1-4; no clear D gene. The CDR3 runs to 15 residues. Germline V gene sequence: CDR1 MNHEY, CDR2 SVGAGI. The CDR3 DNA reads as TGTGACAGCTCCGATAGGAGAACAACTAATGAAAAACTGTTTTTT. Protein: CDSSDRRTTNEKLFF.

This clonotype has at least ten counts. The rearrangement joins TRBV7-9 to TRBJ1-1; D is unclear. The germline V and J ends were trimmed by 5 bases and 1 base, with 11 bases remaining between them. The CDR3 extends over 14 amino acids. The germline V gene encodes CDR1 SEHNR and CDR2 FQNEAQ (reference sequence). The CDR3 coding sequence is TGTGCCAGCAGCCCTCCCGACCAGAACACTGAAGCTTTCTTT. Translated, it gives CASSPPDQNTEAFF.

This clonotype was counted only a few times. The chain links TRBV12-3 or TRBV12-4 to TRBJ1-1; weak D call: TRBD1 (6 bases). This CDR3 region has 12 residues. Deletions cut 6 bases from V and 7 bases from J, with 12 bases between. CDR3 DNA: TGTGCCAGCAGCCAGGGGCTCAATGAAGCTTTCTTT. Protein sequence: CASSQGLNEAFF.

This clonotype appeared many times. CDR3 sequence: CASNPTWGETQYF. The CDR3 DNA reads as TGTGCCAGCAACCCGACCTGGGGGGAGACCCAGTACTTC. The V and J genes are TRBV14 and TRBJ2-5; D possibly matches TRBD1 or TRBD2 (5 bases each). Trimming took off 7 bases at V and 5 bases at J, with 14 bases between the two ends. This CDR3 contains 13 residues. Germline lookup yields CDR1 SGHDN and CDR2 FVKESK.

Ten or more counts support this clonotype. V is TRBV29-1 and J is TRBJ2-7, with TRBD1 identical over 7 bases. The germline V gene encodes CDR1 SQVTM and CDR2 ANQGSEA. The CDR3 loop spans 13 amino acids. The junction had 8 bases not matched to a gene; V was cut back by 6 bases and J by 3 bases. Here the CDR3 reads CSVRTGNFYEQYF. The CDR3 DNA reads as TGCAGCGTACGGACAGGAAACTTCTACGAGCAGTACTTC.

This clonotype has more than one count but fewer than ten. The rearrangement joins TRBV27 to TRBJ2-7; D not certain. This CDR3 contains 14 residues. V lost 3 bases and J lost 3, with 12 bases in between. In germline, CDR1 is MNHEY, CDR2 SMNVEV (reference sequence). Here the CDR3 reads CASSFRQTIYEQYF. In DNA form, the CDR3 reads TGTGCCAGCAGTTTCCGGCAGACGATCTACGAGCAGTACTTC.

This clonotype has ten or more counts. The genes are TRBV7-9 and TRBJ2-7, with TRBD1 as a possible D gene (5 bases). From germline, CDR1 is SEHNR and CDR2 FQNEAQ (reference sequence). Trimming took off 1 base at V and 3 bases at J, with 13 bases between the two ends. The CDR3 has 15 residues. The CDR3 DNA is TGTGCCAGCAGCTTAGGAAGGGGCGGCGGCTACGAGCAGTACTTC. Translated: CASSLGRGGGYEQYF.

This clonotype showed up many times. V is TRBV6-5 and J is TRBJ2-2; TRBD2 matches 12 bases. CDR3 length: 19 residues. Germline V lookup: CDR1 MNHEY, CDR2 SVGAGI. Trimming cost V 0 bases and J 1 base; bases outside gene matches: 6. CDR3 region: CASSYSASGGALNTGELFF. The CDR3 DNA sequence: TGTGCCAGCAGTTACTCGGCTAGCGGGGGGGCCCTGAACACCGGGGAGCTGTTTTTT.

The gene calls are TRBV27 and TRBJ1-1; 11 bases match TRBD1. V gave up 5 bases and J gave up 7 bases; unmatched junction bases: 9. The CDR3 contains 15 residues. The V gene's germline CDR1 is MNHEY and CDR2 SMNVEV (reference sequence). DNA of the CDR3: TGTGCCAGCAGTCTACAATCCGGGACAGGGGGTGAAGCTTTCTTT. As protein: CASSLQSGTGGEAFF.

As regards this clonotype: Since a much larger clone is just one base distant, this may be a read error. This chain links TRBV4-2 with TRBJ2-2; 12 bases are shared with TRBD2. The CDR3 runs 16 residues. Germline V CDR1 and CDR2: LGHNA, YNFKEQ. The CDR3 bases are TGTGCCAGCAGCCAAGCGACTAGCGGGAGAACCGGGGGGCTGTTTTTT. Its translation: CASSQATSGRTGGLFF.

Turning to this clonotype: A read error may explain this, as a much larger clone is one base away. V usage is TRBV7-9 and J usage is TRBJ2-5; the D gene is possibly TRBD2 (5 bases). The CDR3 is 14 amino acids. From germline, CDR1 is SEHNR and CDR2 FQNEAQ (reference sequence). CDR3 bases: TGTGCCAACAGCGGTCCCCCAGCTGCAGAGACCCAGTACTTC. Protein product: CANSGPPAAETQYF.

About this clonotype itself: The conserved phenylalanine or tryptophan normally closing the CDR3 is absent here, so this likely arose from a read error. The chain combines TRBV4-2 with TRBJ2-1, with D perhaps TRBD2 (5 bases). The CDR3 is made up of 13 amino acids. The V end was cut by 0 bases, the J end by 13 bases, with 13 bases between. The germline gives CDR1 LGHNA, CDR2 YNFKEQ. The CDR3: CASSQDDPGKQFL. CDR3 DNA: TGTGCCAGCAGCCAAGACGACCCGGGAAAACAGTTCCTC.

In the case of this clonotype: A read error may explain this, as a much larger clone is one base away. No conserved phenylalanine or tryptophan is present at the end of the CDR3, so a read error is the likely explanation. The genes are TRBV29-1 and TRBJ1-1; the D is unclear. The CDR3 is 11 amino acids. The germline V gene has CDR1 SQVTM and CDR2 ANQGSEA. With 7 bases removed from V and 3 bases from J, the gap between germline ends came to 9 bases. The CDR3 here is CSGDTYTEAFY. CDR3 nucleotide sequence: TGCAGCGGTGACACCTACACTGAAGCTTTCTAT.

This clonotype was picked up many times. The rearrangement links TRBV25-1 to TRBJ2-3; a possible D gene is TRBD1 (5 bases). V gave up 10 bases and J gave up 1 base, with 12 bases separating them. CDR1 MGHDK and CDR2 SYGVNS come from the germline V gene. There are 13 residues in the CDR3. For the CDR3, the DNA is TGTGCCATTCAGGGAAGCCGCACAGATACGCAGTATTTT. Translating it yields CAIQGSRTDTQYF.

As for this clonotype: At one boundary the junction diverges from the germline segment, which might be a read error. J is TRBJ1-1 and V is TRBV7-8; D is unclear. The CDR3 totals 11 residues. Germline CDR1 reads SGHVS; CDR2 reads FQNEAQ. CDR3 loop: CAGSWGTEAFF. As DNA, the CDR3 is TGTGCCGGCAGCTGGGGAACTGAAGCTTTCTTT.

The chain combines TRBV9 with TRBJ2-3, with a possible D match to TRBD2 (6 bases). V was cut by 0 bases and J by 2 bases, with 16 bases left in between. Germline values: CDR1 SGDLS, CDR2 YYNGEE. The CDR3 has 17 amino acids. The CDR3 loop reads CASSVESGVRPTDTQYF. CDR3 nucleotide sequence: TGTGCCAGCAGCGTAGAGTCGGGAGTCAGACCCACAGATACGCAGTATTTT.

This clonotype has a count of ten or more. This chain uses TRBV4-1 with TRBJ1-1; TRBD1 agrees at 11 bases. The V and J ends lost 3 bases and 8 bases, in that order; junction bases with no gene match: 8. This CDR3 spans 15 amino acids. Germline assignment: CDR1 MGHRA and CDR2 YSYEKL. The DNA for the CDR3 is TGCGCCAGCAGCCAGCCGGGGACAGGGGGTGCCGAAGCTTTCTTT. Protein sequence: CASSQPGTGGAEAFF.

This clonotype was counted at least ten times. The V gene is TRBV7-9, the J gene TRBJ2-7; a weak D match, TRBD1 (6 bases). CDR1 and CDR2 from the germline V gene are SEHNR and FQNEAQ (reference sequence). V was trimmed by 7 bases and J by 2 bases, leaving 18 bases between them. This CDR3 comprises 15 residues. This chain's CDR3 is CASTHERDTTYEQYF. The CDR3 nucleotides are TGTGCCAGCACCCACGAAAGGGACACCACCTACGAGCAGTACTTC.

Remarks on this clonotype: Possible read error: a much larger clone is one base away. The chain joins TRBV19 to TRBJ2-7, with D perhaps matching TRBD1 (7 bases). V lost 4 bases and J lost 9, with 16 bases in between. Germline-derived CDR1 and CDR2 are LNHDA and SQIVND (reference sequence). This CDR3 has 13 amino acids. The CDR3 sequence is CASSTPGGNAQYF. CDR3 bases: TGTGCCAGTAGTACCCCAGGGGGGAACGCGCAGTACTTC.

This clonotype was counted only a few times. The junction and the germline gene differ at one end; a read error may be behind it. The chain carries TRBV3-1 and TRBJ1-5; D may be TRBD1 (6 bases). There are 14 residues in the CDR3. Germline V gives CDR1 LGHDT, CDR2 YNNKEL (reference sequence). CDR3: CAGSQDWQGYPQHF. The CDR3, as DNA: TGTGCCGGCAGCCAAGATTGGCAGGGGTACCCCCAGCATTTT.

This clonotype was seen repeatedly, ten times or more. J is TRBJ2-1 and V is TRBV28; D uncertain. With 5 bases removed from V and 4 bases from J, the gap between germline ends came to 9 bases. This CDR3 comprises 13 residues. Per the germline V gene, CDR1 is MDHEN and CDR2 is SYDVKM. CDR3 loop: CASSPNSYNEQFF. CDR3 sequence (DNA): TGTGCCAGCAGTCCAAACTCTTACAATGAGCAGTTCTTC. Looking up the rest from reference TRBV28 and TRBJ2-1 gives the full variable domain: DVKVTQSSRYLVKRTGEKVFLECVQDMDHENMFWYRQDPGLGLRLIYFSYDVKMKEKGDIPEGYSVSREKKERFSLILESASTNQTSMYLCASSPNSYNEQFFGPGTRLTVL.

In this sample, this clonotype turned up a few times. V usage is TRBV30 and J usage is TRBJ1-1; perhaps TRBD1 as D (5 bases). In germline, CDR1 is GTSNPN, CDR2 SVGIG (reference sequence). V was pared by 4 bases and J by 8 bases, with 11 bases between. The CDR3 contains 11 residues. CDR3 sequence: CAWNGAAEAFF. The CDR3 DNA reads TGTGCCTGGAATGGGGCTGCCGAAGCTTTCTTT.